Listed below are T cell receptor beta chains from one sample, sequenced in a study of blood T cells in healthy people across ages. TCRdb processed the 5' RACE reads anew with MiXCR; each CDR3 protein has one entry. The table has about 970,000 distinct CDR3 sequences, roughly 51% seen once. What was sequenced was blood. These TCRs come from an older woman in good health. Each CDR3 is given with its conserved first and last residue. The D gene is left open where the match is weak. A row's size may be missing; if present it is once, few, many or a size class.

TRBV15	TRBJ2-2	few	.	CATRKSAGLNTGELFF	TGTGCCACCAGAAAGAGTGCTGGACTAAACACCGGGGAGCTGTTTTTT
TRBV21-1	TRBJ2-7	.	.	CASTMGDYEQYF	TGTGCCAGCACCATGGGAGATTACGAGCAGTACTTC
TRBV12-3/TRBV12-4	TRBJ1-6	few	.	CASSRLDRRGGAPLHF	TGTGCCAGCAGCCGTCTAGACAGGAGGGGAGGTGCACCCCTCCACTTT
TRBV6-6	TRBJ2-7	.	.	CASSSQARKQYF	TGTGCCAGCAGTTCCCAAGCCAGGAAGCAGTACTTC
TRBV7-9	TRBJ1-5	.	TRBD1	CASSPGGQPQHF	TGTGCCAGCAGCCCAGGGGGTCAGCCCCAGCATTTT
TRBV4-2	TRBJ1-6	few	.	CASSQDLGNSPLHF	TGTGCCAGCAGCCAAGATCTTGGGAATTCACCCCTCCACTTT
TRBV20-1	TRBJ2-7	few	.	CSAEATPTYEQYF	TGCAGTGCAGAGGCCACCCCGACCTACGAGCAGTACTTC
TRBV12-3/TRBV12-4	TRBJ2-1	.	.	CASRTGLAGNGEQFF	TGTGCCAGCAGAACCGGTCTAGCAGGGAACGGCGAGCAGTTCTTC
TRBV5-5	TRBJ1-4	.	.	CASGLGQNNEKLFF	TGTGCCAGCGGATTGGGGCAGAATAATGAAAAACTGTTTTTT
TRBV28	TRBJ2-5	.	.	CASSLYGPGTQYF	TGTGCCAGCAGTTTATATGGGCCAGGGACCCAGTACTTC
TRBV7-2	TRBJ2-5	.	TRBD1	CASSLDPSHRDRYSQETQYF	TGTGCCAGCAGCTTAGACCCCAGTCACCGGGACAGGTACAGTCAAGAGACCCAGTACTTC
TRBV5-1	TRBJ2-2	.	.	CASSLRERHTGELFF	TGCGCCAGCAGCTTGCGGGAGAGGCACACCGGGGAGCTGTTTTTT
TRBV29-1	TRBJ2-7	.	.	CSALLTRPYGEQYF	TGCAGCGCCCTGCTGACACGGCCCTACGGCGAGCAGTACTTC
TRBV18	TRBJ2-1	.	TRBD2	CASSPPVFWTSGTNEQFF	TGTGCCAGCTCACCACCGGTGTTCTGGACTAGCGGGACCAATGAGCAGTTCTTC
TRBV6-2/TRBV6-3	TRBJ2-7	.	.	CATRNTGLYEQYF	TGTGCCACCAGAAATACAGGGCTCTACGAGCAGTACTTC
TRBV5-1	TRBJ1-1	.	.	CASSPWENTEAFF	TGCGCCAGCAGCCCGTGGGAGAACACTGAAGCTTTCTTT
TRBV9	TRBJ2-1	once	TRBD2	CASTTGASGRALSEQFF	TGTGCCAGCACAACCGGGGCTAGCGGGAGGGCCTTAAGTGAGCAGTTCTTC
TRBV7-9	TRBJ1-4	.	.	CASSSGQRHNEKLFF	TGTGCCAGCAGCTCCGGACAGAGACACAATGAAAAACTGTTTTTT
TRBV7-9	TRBJ1-2	.	.	CASSLVGQPRGYTF	TGTGCCAGCAGCTTAGTCGGACAACCGAGAGGCTACACCTTC
TRBV4-2	TRBJ2-7	.	.	CASSHTIDYEQYF	TGTGCCAGCAGCCACACGATAGACTACGAGCAGTACTTC
TRBV12-3/TRBV12-4	TRBJ2-7	once	TRBD1	CASSRGVQGAYEQYF	TGTGCCAGCAGCCGAGGGGTACAGGGGGCCTACGAGCAGTACTTC
TRBV18	TRBJ2-5	few	.	CASSPQQGAETQYF	TGTGCCAGCTCACCACAGCAAGGGGCAGAGACCCAGTACTTC
TRBV6-2/TRBV6-3	TRBJ2-7	.	.	CASSARTRSSYEQYF	TGTGCCAGCAGTGCAAGAACCAGGAGCTCCTACGAGCAGTACTTC
TRBV30	TRBJ2-6	.	.	CAWSPGTPGANVLTF	TGTGCCTGGAGCCCCGGGACTCCTGGGGCCAACGTCCTGACTTTC
TRBV15	TRBJ2-3	few	.	CATSRSFVWSDTQYF	TGTGCCACCAGCCGGAGTTTTGTCTGGTCAGATACGCAGTATTTT
TRBV5-6	TRBJ2-5	few	.	CASRSLRETQYF	TGTGCCAGCAGATCACTCAGGGAGACCCAGTACTTC
TRBV10-3	TRBJ2-1	few	.	CAISESSRGRDRVYEQFF	TGTGCCATCAGTGAGTCGTCCAGAGGGCGGGATCGGGTCTATGAGCAGTTCTTC
TRBV20-1	TRBJ2-3	few	.	CSARALGGGLDTQYF	TGCAGTGCTAGGGCTCTGGGAGGGGGCTTGGATACGCAGTATTTT
TRBV7-2	TRBJ1-5	.	TRBD1	CASSTDRLAAYSNQPQHF	TGTGCCAGCAGCACGGACAGGTTGGCAGCCTATAGCAATCAGCCCCAGCATTTT
TRBV12-3/TRBV12-4	TRBJ2-3	few	.	CASSLGGGSTSDTQYF	TGTGCCAGCAGTTTGGGGGGAGGAAGCACGTCTGATACGCAGTATTTT
TRBV4-2	TRBJ2-3	.	TRBD2	CASSPALAGVSDTQYF	TGTGCCAGCAGCCCCGCTCTAGCGGGAGTTTCAGATACGCAGTATTTT
TRBV20-1	TRBJ1-4	.	.	CSALGLAEKLFF	TGCAGTGCTCTGGGACTAGCGGAAAAACTGTTTTTT
TRBV28	TRBJ1-5	.	.	CASSFPRIVQPQHF	TGTGCCAGCAGTTTTCCCCGCATTGTTCAGCCCCAGCATTTT
TRBV4-3	TRBJ2-1	.	.	CASSQKAGLNNEQFF	TGCGCCAGCAGCCAAAAAGCCGGGCTCAACAATGAGCAGTTCTTC
TRBV27	TRBJ2-3	few	.	CASSLSRAPTDTQYF	TGTGCCAGCAGTTTATCGCGTGCCCCCACAGATACGCAGTATTTT
TRBV9	TRBJ2-3	.	.	CASSHHPGEGRTDTQYF	TGTGCCAGCAGCCACCACCCGGGAGAAGGTCGCACAGATACGCAGTATTTT
TRBV6-2/TRBV6-3	TRBJ2-7	once	.	CASISEGFSYEQYF	TGTGCCAGCATCTCTGAGGGATTTTCCTACGAGCAGTACTTC
TRBV7-9	TRBJ2-7	.	.	CASSFGQGAHEQYF	TGTGCCAGCAGCTTTGGGCAAGGGGCACACGAGCAGTACTTC
TRBV7-2	TRBJ1-5	.	.	CASSLGVGRNQPQHF	TGTGCCAGCAGCTTAGGGGTAGGAAGAAATCAGCCCCAGCATTTT
TRBV28	TRBJ2-7	.	.	CASSLVNGYEQYF	TGTGCCAGCAGTTTAGTAAACGGCTACGAGCAGTACTTC
TRBV28	TRBJ2-1	.	.	CASSYSPGNEQFF	TGTGCCAGCAGTTATAGTCCCGGGAATGAGCAGTTCTTC
TRBV7-9	TRBJ2-7	.	.	CASSGESYEQYF	TGTGCCAGTTCTGGGGAGTCCTACGAGCAGTACTTC
TRBV7-2	TRBJ1-4	.	.	CASSLVASTNEKLFF	TGTGCCAGCAGCTTAGTGGCCAGTACTAATGAAAAGCTGTTTTTT
TRBV7-2	TRBJ2-7	.	.	CASSLSSPLTYEQYF	TGTGCCAGCAGCTTATCGTCACCTCTAACCTACGAGCAGTACTTC
TRBV27	TRBJ2-7	few	.	CASSWARNLRPTYEQYF	TGTGCCAGCAGTTGGGCACGTAACCTACGACCAACCTACGAGCAGTACTTC
TRBV27	TRBJ2-3	.	.	CASSLRQTGNTQYF	TGTGCCAGCAGTTTACGGCAGACCGGGAATACGCAGTATTTT
TRBV15	TRBJ2-3	.	.	CATSREIRVEQYF	TGTGCCACCAGCAGAGAGATCAGGGTTGAGCAGTATTTT
TRBV11-2	TRBJ2-3	.	.	CASSLGGVGTDTQYF	TGTGCCAGCAGCTTAGGCGGAGTAGGGACAGATACGCAGTATTTT
TRBV12-3/TRBV12-4	TRBJ2-1	.	TRBD2	CASIPTSGGTSSYNEQFF	TGTGCCAGCATCCCGACTAGCGGGGGGACTAGCTCCTACAATGAGCAGTTCTTC
TRBV27	TRBJ2-7	once	TRBD1	CASKRGTGHINEQYF	TGTGCCAGCAAACGCGGGACAGGGCATATCAATGAGCAGTACTTC
TRBV5-6	TRBJ2-7	few	.	CASSFTRDEQYF	TGTGCCAGCAGCTTCACCAGGGACGAGCAGTACTTC
TRBV27	TRBJ2-1	.	.	CASSLRGSALNEQFF	TGTGCCAGCAGTTTACGGGGGTCTGCCCTCAATGAGCAGTTCTTC
TRBV5-1	TRBJ2-5	.	.	CASSVEAVQETQYF	TGCGCCAGCAGCGTGGAAGCAGTCCAAGAGACCCAGTACTTC
TRBV7-2	TRBJ2-1	.	.	CASSLSGWGGSSYNEQFF	TGTGCCAGCAGCTTATCCGGTTGGGGTGGGAGCTCCTACAATGAGCAGTTCTTC
TRBV27	TRBJ1-5	.	.	CASSFLWGASAPLLRPQHF	TGTGCCAGCAGTTTTCTTTGGGGGGCATCCGCTCCACTTCTTCGCCCCCAGCATTTT
TRBV7-2	TRBJ1-6	.	TRBD1	CASRFLDRGLSSPPHF	TGTGCCAGCAGATTTTTGGACAGGGGTTTGAGTTCACCCCCCCACTTT
TRBV11-1	TRBJ2-3	few	.	CASSFQRAREDTQYF	TGTGCCAGCAGCTTCCAGCGGGCTCGGGAAGATACGCAGTATTTT
TRBV28	TRBJ1-4	.	.	CASSLGLGGEKLFF	TGTGCCAGCAGTTTGGGACTTGGCGGAGAAAAACTGTTTTTT
TRBV4-3	TRBJ2-3	.	.	CASSQEGSSTDTQYF	TGCGCCAGCAGCCAAGAGGGGAGTAGCACAGATACGCAGTATTTT